This TCR beta chain is drawn from a study of blood T cells in healthy people across ages. Primed by a sample-barcoded 5' primer and a J-beta primer mix, a second PCR proceeded for about 7 to 11 cycles. TCRdb passed the 5' RACE reads through MiXCR, listing each CDR3 protein once. This table holds some 1,500,000 distinct CDR3 sequences, 35% to 45% found once. The sample consisted of blood. The receptor comes from a woman under 30 in good health.

Here the CDR3 DNA reads TGCGCCAGCAGCCAAGTAACAGGGGGCACCCTCCACTTT. Protein: CASSQVTGGTLHF. V usage is TRBV4-3 and J usage is TRBJ1-6, with 9 positions matching TRBD1. CDR1 LGHNA and CDR2 YSLEER come from the germline V gene. The CDR3 covers 13 residues. The junction had 3 bases not matched to a gene; V was cut back by 1 base and J by 14 bases.